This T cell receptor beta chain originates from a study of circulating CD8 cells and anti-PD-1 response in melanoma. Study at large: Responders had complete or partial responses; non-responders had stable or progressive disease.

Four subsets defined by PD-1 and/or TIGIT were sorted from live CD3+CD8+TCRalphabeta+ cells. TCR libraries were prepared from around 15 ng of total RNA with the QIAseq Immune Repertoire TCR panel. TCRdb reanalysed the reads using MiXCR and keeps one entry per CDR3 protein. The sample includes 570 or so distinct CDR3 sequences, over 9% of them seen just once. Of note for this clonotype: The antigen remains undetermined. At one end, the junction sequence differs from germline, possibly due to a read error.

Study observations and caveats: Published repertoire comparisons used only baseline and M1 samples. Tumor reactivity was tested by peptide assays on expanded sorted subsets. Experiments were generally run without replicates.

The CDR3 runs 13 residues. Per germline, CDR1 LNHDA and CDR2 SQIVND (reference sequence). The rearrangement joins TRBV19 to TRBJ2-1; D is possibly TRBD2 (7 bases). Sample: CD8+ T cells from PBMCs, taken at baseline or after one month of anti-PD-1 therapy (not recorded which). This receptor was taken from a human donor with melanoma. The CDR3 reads CASSSGGLNEQLF. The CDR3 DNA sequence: TGTGCCAGTAGTAGCGGGGGCCTTAATGAGCAGCTCTTC.